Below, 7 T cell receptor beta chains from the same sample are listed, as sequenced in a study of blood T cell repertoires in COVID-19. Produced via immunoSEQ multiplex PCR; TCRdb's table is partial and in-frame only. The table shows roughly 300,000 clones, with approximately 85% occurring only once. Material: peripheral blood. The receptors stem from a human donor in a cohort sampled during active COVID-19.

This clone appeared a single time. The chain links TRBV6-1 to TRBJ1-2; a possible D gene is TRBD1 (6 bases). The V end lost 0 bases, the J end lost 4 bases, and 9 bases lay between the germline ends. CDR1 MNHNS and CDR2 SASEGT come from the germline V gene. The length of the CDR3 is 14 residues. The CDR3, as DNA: TGTGCCAGCAGTGAAGCGGGGACACGCTATGGCTACACCTTC. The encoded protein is CASSEAGTRYGYTF.

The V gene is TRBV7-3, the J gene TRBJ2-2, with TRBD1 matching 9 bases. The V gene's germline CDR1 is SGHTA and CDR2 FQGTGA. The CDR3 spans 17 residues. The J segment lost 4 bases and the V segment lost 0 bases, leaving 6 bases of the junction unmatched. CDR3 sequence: CASSLTLQGAVTGELFF. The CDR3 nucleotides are TGTGCCAGCAGCTTAACATTACAGGGGGCCGTCACCGGGGAGCTGTTTTTT.

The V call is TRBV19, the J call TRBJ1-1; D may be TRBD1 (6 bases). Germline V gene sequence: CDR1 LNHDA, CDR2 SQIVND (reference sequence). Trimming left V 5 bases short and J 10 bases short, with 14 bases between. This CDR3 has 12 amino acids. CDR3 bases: TGTGCCAGTAGTCCCCCGAACAGGGCAGCTTTCTTT. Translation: CASSPPNRAAFF.

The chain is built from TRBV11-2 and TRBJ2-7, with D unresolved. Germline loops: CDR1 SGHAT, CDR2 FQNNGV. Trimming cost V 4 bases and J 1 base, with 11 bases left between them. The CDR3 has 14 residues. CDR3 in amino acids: CASSSVVRSYEQYF. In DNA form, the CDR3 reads TGTGCCAGCAGCTCAGTCGTCCGATCCTACGAGCAGTACTTC.

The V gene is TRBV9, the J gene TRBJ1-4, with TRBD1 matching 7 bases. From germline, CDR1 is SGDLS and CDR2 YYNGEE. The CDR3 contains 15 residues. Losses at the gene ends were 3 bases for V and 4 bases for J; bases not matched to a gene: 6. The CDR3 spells CASSGGTANNEKLFF. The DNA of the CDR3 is TGTGCCAGCAGCGGGGGGACAGCCAATAATGAAAAACTGTTTTTT. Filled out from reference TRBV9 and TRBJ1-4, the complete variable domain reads DSGVTQTPKHLITATGQRVTLRCSPRSGDLSVYWYQQSLDQGLQFLIQYYNGEERAKGNILERFSAQQFPDLHSELNLSSLELGDSALYFCASSGGTANNEKLFFGSGTQLSVL.

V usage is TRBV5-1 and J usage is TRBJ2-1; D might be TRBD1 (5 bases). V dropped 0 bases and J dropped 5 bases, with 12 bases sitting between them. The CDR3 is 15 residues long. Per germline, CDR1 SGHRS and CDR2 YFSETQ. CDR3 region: CASSLDGPGHNEQFF. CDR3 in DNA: TGCGCCAGCAGCTTGGATGGGCCAGGGCACAATGAGCAGTTCTTC.

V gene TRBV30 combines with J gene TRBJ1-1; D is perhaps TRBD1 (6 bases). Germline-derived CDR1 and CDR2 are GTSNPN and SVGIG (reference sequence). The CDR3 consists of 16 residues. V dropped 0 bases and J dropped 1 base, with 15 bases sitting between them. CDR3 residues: CAWSVLGTRGNTEAFF. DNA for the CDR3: TGTGCCTGGAGTGTACTTGGGACACGAGGGAACACTGAAGCTTTCTTT. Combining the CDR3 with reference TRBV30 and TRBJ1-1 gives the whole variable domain SQTIHQWPATLVQPVGSPLSLECTVEGTSNPNLYWYRQAAGRGLQLLFYSVGIGQISSEVPQNLSASRPQDRQFILSSKKLLLSDSGFYLCAWSVLGTRGNTEAFFGQGTRLTVV.